The source of this T cell receptor (beta chain) is a study of CD8+ T cells in alopecia areata. Study at large: A 6-month off-drug phase came after tofacitinib, which had lasted 6 to 18 months.

Investigators isolated RNA and reverse transcribed it into cDNA to act as the sequencing template. TCRdb's table, derived via immunoSEQ multiplex PCR, lists solely in-frame clones and lacks some. The sample has approximately 180,000 clones; 59% are singletons. CDR3 size: 14 residues. Looked up from germline, CDR1 is MGHDK and CDR2 is SYGVNS. V was pared by 1 base and J by 11 bases, with 12 bases between. The sorting of PBMCs gave CD4+ and CD8+ T cells. The J gene is TRBJ1-6, the V gene TRBV25-1; weak D call: TRBD1 (5 bases). The origin of this receptor is a human donor with alopecia areata. Here the sequenced sample was CD4+ T cells sorted from blood, taken at week 0. In DNA, the CDR3 is TGTGCCAGCAGTGAATCCGGGGGGGGGACACCCCTCCACTTT. Its protein is CASSESGGGTPLHF.